Described below is a single T cell receptor (beta chain) sequence and its context. This sample stems from a study of blood T cell repertoires in COVID-19. Across the whole study: Nucleic acid was either cDNA or gDNA, and it came from T cells, B-cell-depleted T cells, or PBMCs.

The length of the CDR3 is 15 residues. Trimming at V came to 2 bases and at J to 8 bases, leaving 9 bases not matched to a gene. The germline CDR1 and CDR2 sequences are SGHTA and FQGTGA. Sequencing was performed with immunoSEQ multiplex PCR; in TCRdb, only in-frame clones are kept and a portion is missing. The sample gives tens of thousands of clones, about 88% of which show up once; approximately 9.1% is in the top ten. This receptor was identified in a human donor in a cohort sampled during active COVID-19. The sequencing sample was made of peripheral blood. The V call is TRBV7-3, the J call TRBJ2-1; TRBD2 matches 7 bases. The DNA for the CDR3 is TGTGCCAGCAGCTTATCGGTGGGAGGGCCCCATGAGCAGTTCTTC. This encodes CASSLSVGGPHEQFF.